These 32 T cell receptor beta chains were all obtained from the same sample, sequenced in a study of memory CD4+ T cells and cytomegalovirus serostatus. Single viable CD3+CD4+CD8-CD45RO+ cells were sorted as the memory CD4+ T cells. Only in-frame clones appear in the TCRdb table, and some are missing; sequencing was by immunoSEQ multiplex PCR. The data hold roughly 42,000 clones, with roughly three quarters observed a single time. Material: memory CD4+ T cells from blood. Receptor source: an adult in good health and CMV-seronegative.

CDR3 amino acids: CATSRGDRISGNTIYF. CDR3 bases: TGTGCCACCAGCAGAGGAGACAGGATCTCTGGAAACACCATATATTTT. The chain links TRBV15 to TRBJ1-3, with D perhaps TRBD1 (6 bases). V was clipped by 1 base and J by 0 bases, with 10 bases between them. CDR3 length equals 16 residues. From germline, CDR1 is LNHNV and CDR2 YYDKDF (reference sequence).

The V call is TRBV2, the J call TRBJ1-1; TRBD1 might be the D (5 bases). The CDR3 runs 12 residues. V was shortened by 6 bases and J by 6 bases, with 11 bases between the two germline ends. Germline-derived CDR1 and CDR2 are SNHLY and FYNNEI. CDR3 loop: CASSWGTPEAFF. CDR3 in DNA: TGTGCCAGCAGCTGGGGGACCCCTGAAGCTTTCTTT. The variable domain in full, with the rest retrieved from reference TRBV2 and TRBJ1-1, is EPEVTQTPSHQVTQMGQEVILRCVPISNHLYFYWYRQILGQKVEFLVSFYNNEISEKSEIFDDQFSVERPDGSNFTLKIRSTKLEDSAMYFCASSWGTPEAFFGQGTRLTVV.

The CDR3 sequence is CASSLAGRGYNEQFF. The CDR3 DNA sequence: TGCGCCAGCAGCTTGGCAGGGCGGGGCTACAATGAGCAGTTCTTC. The chain has TRBV5-1 and TRBJ2-1, with D perhaps TRBD2 (6 bases). Germline CDR1 is SGHRS and CDR2 is YFSETQ. The CDR3 runs 15 residues. V gave up 0 bases and J gave up 3 bases, with 10 bases separating them.

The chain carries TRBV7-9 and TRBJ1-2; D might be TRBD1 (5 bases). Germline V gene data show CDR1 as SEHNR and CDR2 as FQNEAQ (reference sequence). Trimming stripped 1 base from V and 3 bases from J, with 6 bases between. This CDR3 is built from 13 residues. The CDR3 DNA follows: TGTGCCAGCAGCTTAGGGGGCGACTATGGCTACACCTTC. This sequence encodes CASSLGGDYGYTF.

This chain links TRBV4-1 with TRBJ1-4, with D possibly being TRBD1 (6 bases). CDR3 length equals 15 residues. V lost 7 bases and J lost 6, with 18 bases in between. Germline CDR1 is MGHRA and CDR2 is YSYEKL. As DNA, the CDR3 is TGCGCCAGCAAAGGACCGACAGGCGGAGATGAAAAACTGTTTTTT. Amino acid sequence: CASKGPTGGDEKLFF.

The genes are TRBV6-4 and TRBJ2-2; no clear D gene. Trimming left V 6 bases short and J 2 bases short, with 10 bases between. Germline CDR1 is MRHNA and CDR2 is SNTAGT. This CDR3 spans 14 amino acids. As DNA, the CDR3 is TGTGCCAGCAGCCTCGACGGCAACACCGGGGAGCTGTTTTTT. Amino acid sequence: CASSLDGNTGELFF.

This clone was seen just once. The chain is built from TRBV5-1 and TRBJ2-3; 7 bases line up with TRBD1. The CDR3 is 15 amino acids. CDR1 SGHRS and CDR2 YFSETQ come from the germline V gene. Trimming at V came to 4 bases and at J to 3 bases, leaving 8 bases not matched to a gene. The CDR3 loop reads CASSPRQGRTDTQYF. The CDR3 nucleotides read TGCGCCAGCAGCCCCCGACAGGGTCGGACAGATACGCAGTATTTT.

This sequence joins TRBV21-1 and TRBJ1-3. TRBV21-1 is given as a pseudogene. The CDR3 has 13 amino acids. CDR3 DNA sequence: TGTGCCAGCCGAATGGAATCTGGAAACACCATATATTTT. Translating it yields CASRMESGNTIYF.

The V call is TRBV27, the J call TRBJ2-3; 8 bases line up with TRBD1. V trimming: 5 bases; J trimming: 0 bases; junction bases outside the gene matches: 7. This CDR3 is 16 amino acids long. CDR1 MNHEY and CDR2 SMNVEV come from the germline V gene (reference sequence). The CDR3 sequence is CASSKYGQGSTDTQYF. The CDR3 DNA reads TGTGCCAGCAGTAAATACGGACAGGGTAGCACAGATACGCAGTATTTT.

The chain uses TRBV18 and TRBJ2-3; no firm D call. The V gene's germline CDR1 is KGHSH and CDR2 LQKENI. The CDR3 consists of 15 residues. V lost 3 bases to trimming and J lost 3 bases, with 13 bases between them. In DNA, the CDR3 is TGTGCCAGCTCACCGGTCGGAGCCGCGACAGATACGCAGTATTTT. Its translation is CASSPVGAATDTQYF.

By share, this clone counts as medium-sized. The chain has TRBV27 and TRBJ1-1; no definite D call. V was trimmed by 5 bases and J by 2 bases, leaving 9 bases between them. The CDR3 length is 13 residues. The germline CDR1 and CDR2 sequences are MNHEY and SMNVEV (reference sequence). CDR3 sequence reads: CASSGRFNTEAFF. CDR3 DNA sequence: TGTGCCAGCAGTGGTCGATTTAACACTGAAGCTTTCTTT.

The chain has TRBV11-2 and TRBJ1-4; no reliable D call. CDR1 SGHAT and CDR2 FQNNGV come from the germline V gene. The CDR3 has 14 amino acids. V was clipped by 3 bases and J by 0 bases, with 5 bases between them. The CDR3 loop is CASSFSATNEKLFF. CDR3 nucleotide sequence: TGTGCCAGCAGCTTTTCTGCAACTAATGAAAAACTGTTTTTT.

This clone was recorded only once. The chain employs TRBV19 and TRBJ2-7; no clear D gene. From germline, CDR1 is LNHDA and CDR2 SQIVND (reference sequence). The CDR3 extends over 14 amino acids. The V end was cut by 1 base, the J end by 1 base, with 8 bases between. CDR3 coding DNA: TGTGCCAGTAGTATAGGAGGCGGATCCTACGAGCAGTACTTC. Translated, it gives CASSIGGGSYEQYF.

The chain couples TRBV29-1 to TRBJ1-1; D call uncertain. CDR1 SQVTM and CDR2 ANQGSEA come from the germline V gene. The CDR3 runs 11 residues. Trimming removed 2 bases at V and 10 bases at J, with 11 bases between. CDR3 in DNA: TGCAGCGTTGAATTCGAGGAAGGAGCTTTCTTT. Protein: CSVEFEEGAFF.

The CDR3 is CASSRLSPLNTEAFF. The CDR3, as DNA: TGTGCCAGCAGCCGGTTGAGCCCTTTGAACACTGAAGCTTTCTTT. The chain carries TRBV2 and TRBJ1-1; D is unresolved. V was clipped by 6 bases and J by 0 bases, with 14 bases between them. CDR3 length: 15 amino acids. The germline V gene has CDR1 SNHLY and CDR2 FYNNEI. The full variable domain, in which reference TRBV2 and TRBJ1-1 provide the parts outside the CDR3, is EPEVTQTPSHQVTQMGQEVILRCVPISNHLYFYWYRQILGQKVEFLVSFYNNEISEKSEIFDDQFSVERPDGSNFTLKIRSTKLEDSAMYFCASSRLSPLNTEAFFGQGTRLTVV.

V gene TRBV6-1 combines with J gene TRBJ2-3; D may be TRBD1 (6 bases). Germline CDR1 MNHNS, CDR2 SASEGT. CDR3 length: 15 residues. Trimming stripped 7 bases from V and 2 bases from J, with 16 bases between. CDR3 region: CASTKAGTPTDTQYF. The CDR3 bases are TGTGCCAGCACTAAAGCCGGGACACCCACAGATACGCAGTATTTT.

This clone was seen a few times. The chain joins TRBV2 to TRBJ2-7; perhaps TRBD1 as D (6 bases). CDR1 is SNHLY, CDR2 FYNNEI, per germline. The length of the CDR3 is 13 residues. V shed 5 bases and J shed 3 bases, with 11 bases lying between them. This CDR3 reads CASSWDKSYEQYF. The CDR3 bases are TGTGCCAGCAGTTGGGACAAAAGCTACGAGCAGTACTTC.

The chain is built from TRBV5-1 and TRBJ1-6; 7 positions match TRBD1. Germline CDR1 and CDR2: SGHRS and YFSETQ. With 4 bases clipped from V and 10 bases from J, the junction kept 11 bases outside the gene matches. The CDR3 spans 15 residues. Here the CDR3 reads CASSQTQGSGSPLHF. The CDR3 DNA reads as TGCGCCAGCAGCCAGACACAGGGGTCGGGATCACCCCTCCACTTT.

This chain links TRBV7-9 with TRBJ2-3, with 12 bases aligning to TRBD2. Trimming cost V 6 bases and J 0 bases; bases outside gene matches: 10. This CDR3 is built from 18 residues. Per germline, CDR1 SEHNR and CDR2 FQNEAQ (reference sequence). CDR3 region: CASRRGSSGGASTDTQYF. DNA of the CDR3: TGTGCCAGCAGACGTGGTTCTAGCGGGGGGGCCAGCACAGATACGCAGTATTTT.

CDR3 DNA sequence: TGTGCCAGCTCACCAGATGCGGGGAATCAGCCCCAGCATTTT. Translated: CASSPDAGNQPQHF. V is TRBV18 and J is TRBJ1-5, with no clear D. Trimming removed 2 bases at V and 4 bases at J, with 9 bases between. The germline gives CDR1 KGHSH, CDR2 LQKENI. There are 14 residues in the CDR3.

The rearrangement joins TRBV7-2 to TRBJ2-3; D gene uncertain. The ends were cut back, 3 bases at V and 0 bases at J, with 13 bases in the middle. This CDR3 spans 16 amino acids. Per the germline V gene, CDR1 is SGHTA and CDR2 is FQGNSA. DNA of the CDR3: TGTGCCAGCAGCTTTCTAGGGATCTCTAGCACAGATACGCAGTATTTT. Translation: CASSFLGISSTDTQYF.

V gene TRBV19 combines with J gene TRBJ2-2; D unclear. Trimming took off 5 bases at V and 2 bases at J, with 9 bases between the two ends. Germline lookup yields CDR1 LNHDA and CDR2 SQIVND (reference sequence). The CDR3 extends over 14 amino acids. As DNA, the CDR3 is TGTGCCAGTAGTGTTACAGTAAACACCGGGGAGCTGTTTTTT. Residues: CASSVTVNTGELFF.

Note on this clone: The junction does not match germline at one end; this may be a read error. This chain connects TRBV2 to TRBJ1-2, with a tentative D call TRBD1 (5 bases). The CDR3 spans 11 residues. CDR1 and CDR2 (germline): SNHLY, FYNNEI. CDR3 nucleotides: TGTGCCAGCAGCTATTTGGGGGGGGACTCCTTC. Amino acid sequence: CASSYLGGDSF.

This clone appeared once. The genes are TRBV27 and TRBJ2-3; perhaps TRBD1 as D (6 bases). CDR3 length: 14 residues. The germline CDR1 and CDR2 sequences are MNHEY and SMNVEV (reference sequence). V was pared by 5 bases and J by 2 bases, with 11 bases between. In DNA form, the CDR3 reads TGTGCCAGCAGTCACCGGACAGACACAGATACGCAGTATTTT. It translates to CASSHRTDTDTQYF.

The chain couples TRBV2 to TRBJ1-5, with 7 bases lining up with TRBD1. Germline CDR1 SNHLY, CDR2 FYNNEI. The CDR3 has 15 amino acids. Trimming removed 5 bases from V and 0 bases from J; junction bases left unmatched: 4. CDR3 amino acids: CASSRQGYSNQPQHF. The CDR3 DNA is TGTGCCAGCAGTCGACAGGGTTATAGCAATCAGCCCCAGCATTTT.

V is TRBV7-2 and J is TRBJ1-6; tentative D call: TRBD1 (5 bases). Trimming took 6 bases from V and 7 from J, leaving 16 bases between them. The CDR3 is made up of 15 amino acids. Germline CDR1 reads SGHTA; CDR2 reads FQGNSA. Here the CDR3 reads CASRNQGPGNSPLHF. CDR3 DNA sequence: TGTGCCAGCAGGAATCAGGGCCCGGGGAATTCACCCCTCCACTTT.

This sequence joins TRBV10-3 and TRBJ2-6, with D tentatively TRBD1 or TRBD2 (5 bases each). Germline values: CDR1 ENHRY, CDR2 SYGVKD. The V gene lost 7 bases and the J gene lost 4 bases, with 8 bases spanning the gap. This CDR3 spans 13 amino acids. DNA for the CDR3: TGTGCCATCATAGGGGACGGGGCCAACGTCCTGACTTTC. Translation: CAIIGDGANVLTF.

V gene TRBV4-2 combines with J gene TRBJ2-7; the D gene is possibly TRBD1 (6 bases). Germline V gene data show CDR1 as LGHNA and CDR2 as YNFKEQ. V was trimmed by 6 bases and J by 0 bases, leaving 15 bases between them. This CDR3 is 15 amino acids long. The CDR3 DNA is TGTGCCAGCAGTTGGGCAGGGACAAGCTCCTACGAGCAGTACTTC. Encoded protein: CASSWAGTSSYEQYF.

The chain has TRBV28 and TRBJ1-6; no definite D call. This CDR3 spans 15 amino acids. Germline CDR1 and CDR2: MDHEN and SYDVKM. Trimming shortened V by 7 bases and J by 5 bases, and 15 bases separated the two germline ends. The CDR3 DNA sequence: TGTGCCAGCACCCGGACCTCTCATGATAATTCACCCCTCCACTTT. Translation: CASTRTSHDNSPLHF.

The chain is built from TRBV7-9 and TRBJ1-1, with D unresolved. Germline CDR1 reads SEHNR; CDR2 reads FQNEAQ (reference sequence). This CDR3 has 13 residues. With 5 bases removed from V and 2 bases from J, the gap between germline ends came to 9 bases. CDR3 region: CASSEFPNTEAFF. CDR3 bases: TGTGCCAGCAGCGAATTCCCCAACACTGAAGCTTTCTTT. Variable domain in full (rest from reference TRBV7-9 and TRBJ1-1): DTGVSQNPRHKITKRGQNVTFRCDPISEHNRLYWYRQTLGQGPEFLTYFQNEAQLEKSRLLSDRFSAERPKGSFSTLEIQRTEQGDSAMYLCASSEFPNTEAFFGQGTRLTVV.

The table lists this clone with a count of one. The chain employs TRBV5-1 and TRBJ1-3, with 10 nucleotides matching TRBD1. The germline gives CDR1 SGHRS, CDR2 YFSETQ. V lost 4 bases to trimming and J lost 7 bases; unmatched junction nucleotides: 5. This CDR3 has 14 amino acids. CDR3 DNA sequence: TGCGCCAGCAGCCCAACGGGACAGGGGAACACCATATATTTT. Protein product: CASSPTGQGNTIYF.

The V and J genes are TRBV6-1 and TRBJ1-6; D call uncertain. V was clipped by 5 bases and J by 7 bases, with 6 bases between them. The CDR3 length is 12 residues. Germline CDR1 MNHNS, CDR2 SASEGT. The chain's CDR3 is CASSLQNSPLHF. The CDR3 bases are TGTGCCAGCAGTTTGCAGAATTCACCCCTCCACTTT.